A single TCR beta chain is shown here with its context. Its antigen is as yet unknown. Germline assignment: CDR1 DFQATT and CDR2 SNEGSKA (reference sequence). The CDR3 consists of 15 residues. V gave up 7 bases and J gave up 5 bases, with 20 bases separating them. Quantitative 5'-RACE was performed with molecular barcodes, and it yielded the TCR beta libraries. MiXCR was run by TCRdb on the 5' RACE reads, yielding one entry per CDR3 protein. The sample records 700,000 to 850,000 distinct CDR3 sequences, approximately 12% being singletons. The sample originates from a study of CD8 T cells in ankylosing spondylitis. General study results and limits: A CD8+ phenotype characterized the disease-linked clones, which were relatively rare in peripheral blood. Certain motif variants had earlier appeared in reactive arthritis synovial fluid and blood. A TCR beta motif made of about 8 highly homologous variants seemed typical of ankylosing spondylitis blood. There was reportedly significant enrichment of clones that were disease-linked in matched ankylosing spondylitis synovial fluid.

Input material: blood, either unsorted or a sorted T cell fraction (not recorded which). This chain connects TRBV20-1 to TRBJ2-2; TRBD1 or TRBD2 may be the D gene (5 bases each). This clonotype originated in a male donor with ankylosing spondylitis. CDR3 nucleotide sequence: TGCAGTGGCCGGGGCGGACCCCCGGATACCGGGGAGCTGTTTTTT. It specifies CSGRGGPPDTGELFF.